The table lists the clone carrying this T cell receptor beta chain with a few counts. What it recognizes is unknown. The junction and the germline gene differ at one end; a read error may be behind it. The table came from immunoSEQ multiplex PCR; TCRdb's copy has only in-frame clones and leaves some out. This sample yields about 37,000 clones, of which 65% to 85% are seen a single time; 1% to 1.2% belongs to the top ten. This sample is part of a study of T cells in narcolepsy. Study details: Enrolled donors included narcolepsy type 1 or type 2 patients and healthy controls. The study, taken as a whole, reports: Autoreactive clone sequences were missing from some blood memory CD4+ repertoires. Comparing one patient's CSF and blood CD4+ clonotypes highlighted HCRT- and TRIB2-specific autoreactive clonotypes. Autoreactive clonotypes reportedly recurred in blood of same and different patients, not controls.

The V gene's germline CDR1 is MNHEY and CDR2 SVGAGI. The CDR3 has 15 residues. Sequenced input: memory (CD45RA-) CD4+ T cells from blood. V and J are TRBV6-5 and TRBJ2-6; D perhaps matches TRBD2 (6 bases). This receptor was taken from a human donor in good health. The CDR3 DNA reads TGTGCCAGCAGCCCGCGGGGCTCTGCGGCCAACGTCCTGACTTTC. Amino acid sequence: CASSPRGSAANVLTF.